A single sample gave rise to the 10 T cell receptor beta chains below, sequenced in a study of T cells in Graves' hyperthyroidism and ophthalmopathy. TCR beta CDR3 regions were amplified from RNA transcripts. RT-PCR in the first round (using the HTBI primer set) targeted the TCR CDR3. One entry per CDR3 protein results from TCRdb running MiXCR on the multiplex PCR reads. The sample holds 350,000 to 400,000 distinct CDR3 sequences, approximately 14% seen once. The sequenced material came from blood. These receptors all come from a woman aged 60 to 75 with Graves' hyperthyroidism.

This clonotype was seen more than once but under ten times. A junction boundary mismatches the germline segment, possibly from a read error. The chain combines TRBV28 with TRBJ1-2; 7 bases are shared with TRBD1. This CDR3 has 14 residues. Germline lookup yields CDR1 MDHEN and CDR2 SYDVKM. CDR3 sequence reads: CAGSSGQVVTGYTF. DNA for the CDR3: TGTGCCGGCAGTTCAGGACAGGTTGTCACAGGCTACACCTTC.

CDR3 sequence: CASTFSGGKTEAFF. CDR3 in DNA: TGTGCCAGCACGTTTTCGGGGGGAAAAACTGAAGCTTTCTTT. This sequence joins TRBV7-2 and TRBJ1-1; weak D call: TRBD1 (5 bases). The CDR3 consists of 14 residues. Germline V gene sequence: CDR1 SGHTA, CDR2 FQGNSA. V lost 7 bases, J lost 5 bases, and 17 bases lay in between.

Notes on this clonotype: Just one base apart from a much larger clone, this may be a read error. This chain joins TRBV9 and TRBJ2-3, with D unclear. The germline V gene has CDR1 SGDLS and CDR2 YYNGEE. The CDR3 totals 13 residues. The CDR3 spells CASGVDVTDTQYF. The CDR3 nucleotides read TGTGCCAGCGGCGTAGACGTAACAGATACGCAGTATTTT.

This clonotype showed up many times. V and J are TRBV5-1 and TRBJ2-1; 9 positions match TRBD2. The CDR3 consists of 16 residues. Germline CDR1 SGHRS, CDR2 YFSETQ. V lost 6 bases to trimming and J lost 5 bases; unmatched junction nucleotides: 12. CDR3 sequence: CASILGATSGDNEQFF. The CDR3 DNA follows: TGCGCCAGCATCCTTGGGGCGACTAGCGGCGACAATGAGCAGTTCTTC.

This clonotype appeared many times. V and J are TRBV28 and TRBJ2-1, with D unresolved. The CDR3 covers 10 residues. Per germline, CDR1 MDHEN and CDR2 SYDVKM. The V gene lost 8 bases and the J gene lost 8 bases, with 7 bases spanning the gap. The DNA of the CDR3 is TGTGCCAGCGGTAGTGATGAGCAGTTCTTC. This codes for CASGSDEQFF.

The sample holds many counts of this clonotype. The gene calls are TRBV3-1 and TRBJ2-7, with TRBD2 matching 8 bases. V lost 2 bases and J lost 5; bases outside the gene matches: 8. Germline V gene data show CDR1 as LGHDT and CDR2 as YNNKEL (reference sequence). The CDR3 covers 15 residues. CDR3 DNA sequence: TGTGCCAGCAGCCAACCCAGCGGGAGTATCCACGAGCAGTACTTC. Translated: CASSQPSGSIHEQYF.

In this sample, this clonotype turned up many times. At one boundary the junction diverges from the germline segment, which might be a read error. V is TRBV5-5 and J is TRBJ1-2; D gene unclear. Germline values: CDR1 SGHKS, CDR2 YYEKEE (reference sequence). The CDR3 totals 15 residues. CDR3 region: CASSLGPEAKYGYTF. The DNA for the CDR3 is TGTGCCAGCAGCTTGGGTCCTGAGGCTAAGTATGGCTACACCTTC.

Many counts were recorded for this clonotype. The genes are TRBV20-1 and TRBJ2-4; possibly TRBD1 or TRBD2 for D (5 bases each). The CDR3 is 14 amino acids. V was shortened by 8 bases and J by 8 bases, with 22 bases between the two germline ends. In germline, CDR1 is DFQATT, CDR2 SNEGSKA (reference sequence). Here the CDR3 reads CSSRDPGRSDIQYF. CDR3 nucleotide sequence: TGCAGTTCGAGGGACCCCGGCCGAAGTGACATTCAGTACTTC.

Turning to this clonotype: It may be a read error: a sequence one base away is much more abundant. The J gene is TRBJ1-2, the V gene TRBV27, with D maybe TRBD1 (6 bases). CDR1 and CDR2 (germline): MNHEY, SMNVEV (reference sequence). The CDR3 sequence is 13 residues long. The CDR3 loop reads CASRRQENYGYAF. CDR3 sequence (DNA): TGTGCCAGCAGACGACAGGAAAACTATGGCTACGCCTTC.

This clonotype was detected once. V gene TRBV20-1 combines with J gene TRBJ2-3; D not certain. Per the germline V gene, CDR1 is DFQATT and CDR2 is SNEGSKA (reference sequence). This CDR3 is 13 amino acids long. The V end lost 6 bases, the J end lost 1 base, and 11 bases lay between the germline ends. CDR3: CSANGPGTDTQYF. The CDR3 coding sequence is TGCAGTGCCAATGGGCCGGGCACAGATACGCAGTATTTT.